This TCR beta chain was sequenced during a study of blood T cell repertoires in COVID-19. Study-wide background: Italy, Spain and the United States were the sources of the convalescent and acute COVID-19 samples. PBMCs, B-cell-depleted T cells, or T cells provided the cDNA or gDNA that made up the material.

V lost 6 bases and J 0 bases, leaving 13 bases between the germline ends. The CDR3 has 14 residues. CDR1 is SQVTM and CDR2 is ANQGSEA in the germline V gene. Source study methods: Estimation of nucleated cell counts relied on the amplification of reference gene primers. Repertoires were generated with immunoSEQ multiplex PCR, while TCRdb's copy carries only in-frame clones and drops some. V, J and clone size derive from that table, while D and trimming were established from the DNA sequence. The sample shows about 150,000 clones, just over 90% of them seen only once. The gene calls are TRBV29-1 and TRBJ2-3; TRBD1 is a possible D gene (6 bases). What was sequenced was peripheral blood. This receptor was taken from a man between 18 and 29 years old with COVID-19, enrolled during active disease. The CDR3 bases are TGCAGCGTGGGGGCGGCGGTAAGCACAGATACGCAGTATTTT. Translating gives CSVGAAVSTDTQYF.